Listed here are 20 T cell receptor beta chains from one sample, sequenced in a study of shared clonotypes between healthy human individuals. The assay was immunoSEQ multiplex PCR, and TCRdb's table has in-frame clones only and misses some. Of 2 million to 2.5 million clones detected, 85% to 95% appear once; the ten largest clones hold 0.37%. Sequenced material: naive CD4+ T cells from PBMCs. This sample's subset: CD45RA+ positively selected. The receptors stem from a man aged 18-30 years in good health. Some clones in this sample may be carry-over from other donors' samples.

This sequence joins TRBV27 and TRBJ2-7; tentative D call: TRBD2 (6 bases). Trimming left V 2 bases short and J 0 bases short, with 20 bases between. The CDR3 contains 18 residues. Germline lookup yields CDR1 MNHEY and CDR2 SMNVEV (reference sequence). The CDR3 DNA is TGTGCCAGCAGTTTAAGACCCCAAGTTGCGGGAAACTCCTACGAGCAGTACTTC. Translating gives CASSLRPQVAGNSYEQYF.

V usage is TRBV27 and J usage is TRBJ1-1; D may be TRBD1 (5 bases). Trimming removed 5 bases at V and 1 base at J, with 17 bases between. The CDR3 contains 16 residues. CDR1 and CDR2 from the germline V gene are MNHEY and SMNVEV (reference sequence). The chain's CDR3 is CASSGWAGRENTEAFF. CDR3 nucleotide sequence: TGTGCCAGCAGTGGGTGGGCAGGGAGGGAGAACACTGAAGCTTTCTTT.

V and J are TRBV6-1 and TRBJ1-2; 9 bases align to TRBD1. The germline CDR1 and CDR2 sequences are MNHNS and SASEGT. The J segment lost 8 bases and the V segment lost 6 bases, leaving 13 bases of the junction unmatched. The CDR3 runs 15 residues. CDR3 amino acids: CASSVDRGFSEGYTF. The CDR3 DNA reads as TGTGCCAGCAGCGTAGACAGGGGGTTCTCTGAAGGCTACACCTTC.

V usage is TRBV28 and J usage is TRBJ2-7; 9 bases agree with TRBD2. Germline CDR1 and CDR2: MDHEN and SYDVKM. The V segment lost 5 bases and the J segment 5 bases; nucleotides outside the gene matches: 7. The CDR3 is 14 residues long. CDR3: CASSAPGLANEQYF. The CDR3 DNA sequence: TGTGCCAGCAGTGCCCCGGGACTAGCTAACGAGCAGTACTTC. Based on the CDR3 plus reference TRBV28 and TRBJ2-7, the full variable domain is DVKVTQSSRYLVKRTGEKVFLECVQDMDHENMFWYRQDPGLGLRLIYFSYDVKMKEKGDIPEGYSVSREKKERFSLILESASTNQTSMYLCASSAPGLANEQYFGPGTRLTVT.

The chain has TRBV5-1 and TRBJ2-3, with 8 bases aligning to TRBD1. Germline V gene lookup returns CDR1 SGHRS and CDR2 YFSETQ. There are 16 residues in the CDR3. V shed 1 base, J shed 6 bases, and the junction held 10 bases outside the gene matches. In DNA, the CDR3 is TGCGCCAGCAGCTTGTCTGCAGGGGGCCTTGGTGATACGCAGTATTTT. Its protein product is CASSLSAGGLGDTQYF.

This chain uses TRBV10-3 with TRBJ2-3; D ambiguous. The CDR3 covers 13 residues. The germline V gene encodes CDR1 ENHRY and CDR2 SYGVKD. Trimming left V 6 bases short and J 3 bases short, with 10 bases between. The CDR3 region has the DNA TGTGCCATCAGGGCGGCCGGAACAGATACGCAGTATTTT. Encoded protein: CAIRAAGTDTQYF.

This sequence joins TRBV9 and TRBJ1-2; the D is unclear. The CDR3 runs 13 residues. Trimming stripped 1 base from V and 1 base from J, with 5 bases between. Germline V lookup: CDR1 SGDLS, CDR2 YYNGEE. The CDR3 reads CASSVQSNYGYTF. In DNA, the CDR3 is TGTGCCAGCAGCGTACAAAGTAACTATGGCTACACCTTC.

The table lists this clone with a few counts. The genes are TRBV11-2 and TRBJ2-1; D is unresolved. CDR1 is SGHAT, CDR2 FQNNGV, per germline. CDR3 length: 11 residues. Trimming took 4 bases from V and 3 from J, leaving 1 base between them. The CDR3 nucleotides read TGTGCCAGCAGCTACTACAATGAGCAGTTCTTC. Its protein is CASSYYNEQFF.

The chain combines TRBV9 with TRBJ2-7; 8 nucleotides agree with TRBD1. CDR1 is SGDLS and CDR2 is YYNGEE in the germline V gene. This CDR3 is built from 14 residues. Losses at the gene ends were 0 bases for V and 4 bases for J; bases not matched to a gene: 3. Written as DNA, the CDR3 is TGTGCCAGCAGCGTAGGGGACAGGAAATACGAGCAGTACTTC. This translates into CASSVGDRKYEQYF.

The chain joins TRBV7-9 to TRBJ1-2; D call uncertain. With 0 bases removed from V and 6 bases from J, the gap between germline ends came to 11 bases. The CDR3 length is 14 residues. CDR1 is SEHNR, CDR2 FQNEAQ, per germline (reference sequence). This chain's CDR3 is CASSLAGTWDGYTF. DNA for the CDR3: TGTGCCAGCAGCTTAGCGGGAACTTGGGATGGCTACACCTTC.

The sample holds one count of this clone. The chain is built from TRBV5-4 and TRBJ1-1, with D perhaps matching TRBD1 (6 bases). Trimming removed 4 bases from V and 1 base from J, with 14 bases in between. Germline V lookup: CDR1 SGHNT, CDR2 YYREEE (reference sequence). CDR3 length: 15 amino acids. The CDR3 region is CASSPGGQRNTEAFF. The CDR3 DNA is TGTGCCAGCAGCCCCGGGGGGCAGAGGAACACTGAAGCTTTCTTT.

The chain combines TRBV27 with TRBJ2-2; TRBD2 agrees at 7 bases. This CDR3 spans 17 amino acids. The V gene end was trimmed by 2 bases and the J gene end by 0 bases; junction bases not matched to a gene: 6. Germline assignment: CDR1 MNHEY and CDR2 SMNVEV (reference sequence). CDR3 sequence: CASSLRFGTTNTGELFF. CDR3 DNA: TGTGCCAGCAGTTTACGTTTTGGGACTACGAACACCGGGGAGCTGTTTTTT.

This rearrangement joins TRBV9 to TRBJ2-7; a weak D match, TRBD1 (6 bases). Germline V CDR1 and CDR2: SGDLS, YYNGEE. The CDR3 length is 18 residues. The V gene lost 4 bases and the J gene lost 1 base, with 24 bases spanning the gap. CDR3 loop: CASSPNLLSGHRSYEQYF. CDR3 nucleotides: TGTGCCAGCAGCCCAAACTTGCTATCGGGACACCGTTCCTACGAGCAGTACTTC. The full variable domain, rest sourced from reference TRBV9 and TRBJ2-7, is DSGVTQTPKHLITATGQRVTLRCSPRSGDLSVYWYQQSLDQGLQFLIQYYNGEERAKGNILERFSAQQFPDLHSELNLSSLELGDSALYFCASSPNLLSGHRSYEQYFGPGTRLTVT.

The CDR3 loop is CASSFRPVSNYGYTF. The CDR3 nucleotides are TGTGCCAGCAGTTTTAGGCCAGTCTCTAACTATGGCTACACCTTC. This rearrangement joins TRBV27 to TRBJ1-2; D gene unclear. The germline V and J ends were trimmed by 3 bases and 0 bases, with 11 bases remaining between them. Germline lookup yields CDR1 MNHEY and CDR2 SMNVEV (reference sequence). The length of the CDR3 is 15 residues.

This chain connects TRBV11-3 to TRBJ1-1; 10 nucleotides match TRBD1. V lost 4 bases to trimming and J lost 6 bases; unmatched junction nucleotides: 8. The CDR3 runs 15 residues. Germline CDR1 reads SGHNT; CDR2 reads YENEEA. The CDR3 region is CASSWGRQGASEAFF. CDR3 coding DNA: TGTGCCAGCAGCTGGGGTCGACAGGGGGCGTCTGAAGCTTTCTTT.

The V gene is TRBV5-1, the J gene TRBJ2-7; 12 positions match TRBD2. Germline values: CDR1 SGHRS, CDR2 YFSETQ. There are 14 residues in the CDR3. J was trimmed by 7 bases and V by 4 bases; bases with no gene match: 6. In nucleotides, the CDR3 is TGCGCCAGCAGCAGACTAGCGGGAGAATATGAGCAGTACTTC. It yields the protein CASSRLAGEYEQYF.

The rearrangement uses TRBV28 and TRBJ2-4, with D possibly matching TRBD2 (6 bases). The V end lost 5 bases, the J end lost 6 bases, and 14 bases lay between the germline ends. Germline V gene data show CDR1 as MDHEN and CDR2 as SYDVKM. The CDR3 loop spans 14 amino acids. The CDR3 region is CASSRELALNIQYF. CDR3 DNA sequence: TGTGCCAGCAGTCGGGAGCTAGCGTTAAACATTCAGTACTTC.

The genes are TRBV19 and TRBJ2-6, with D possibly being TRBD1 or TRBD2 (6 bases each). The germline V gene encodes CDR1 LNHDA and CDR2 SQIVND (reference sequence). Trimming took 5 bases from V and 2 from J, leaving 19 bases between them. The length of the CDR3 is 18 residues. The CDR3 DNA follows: TGTGCCAGTAGTCCCCGAGGGGGGCTGGGGACTGGGGCCAACGTCCTGACTTTC. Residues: CASSPRGGLGTGANVLTF.

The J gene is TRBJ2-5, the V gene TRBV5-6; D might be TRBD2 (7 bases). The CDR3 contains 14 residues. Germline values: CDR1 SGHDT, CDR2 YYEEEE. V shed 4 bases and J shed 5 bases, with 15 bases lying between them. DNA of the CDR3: TGTGCCAGCAGCCTGGGGGGGCCGGGGGAGACCCAGTACTTC. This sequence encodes CASSLGGPGETQYF.

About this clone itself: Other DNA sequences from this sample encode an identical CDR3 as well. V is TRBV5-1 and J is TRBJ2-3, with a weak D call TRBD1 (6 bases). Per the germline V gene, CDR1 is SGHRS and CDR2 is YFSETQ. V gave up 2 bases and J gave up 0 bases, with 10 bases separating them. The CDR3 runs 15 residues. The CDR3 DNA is TGCGCCAGCAGCTTTTCAGGGGCCAGCACAGATACGCAGTATTTT. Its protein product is CASSFSGASTDTQYF.